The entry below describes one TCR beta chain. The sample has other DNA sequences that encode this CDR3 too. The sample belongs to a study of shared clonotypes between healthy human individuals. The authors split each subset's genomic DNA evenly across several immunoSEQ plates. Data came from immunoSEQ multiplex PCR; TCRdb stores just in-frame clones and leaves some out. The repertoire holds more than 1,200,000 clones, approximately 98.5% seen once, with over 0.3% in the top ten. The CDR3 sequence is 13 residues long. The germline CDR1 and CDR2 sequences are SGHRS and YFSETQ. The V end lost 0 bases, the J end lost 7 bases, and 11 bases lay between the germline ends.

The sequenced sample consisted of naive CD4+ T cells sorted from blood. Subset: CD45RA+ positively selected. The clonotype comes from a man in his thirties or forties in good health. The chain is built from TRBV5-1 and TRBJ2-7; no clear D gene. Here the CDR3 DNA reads TGCGCCAGCAGCTTGGCCATCTTGGGGGAGCAGTACTTC. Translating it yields CASSLAILGEQYF.